The T cell receptor (beta chain) described here comes from a study of T cells expressing NK-cell markers. About the study: Repertoires of TCR beta were obtained from T cells sorted as CD3+CD56+NKG2C+, CD3+CD56+NKG2C- and CD3+CD56-NKG2C+.

The CDR3 is made up of 11 amino acids. The germline V gene has CDR1 SQVTM and CDR2 ANQGSEA. TCRdb reprocessed the 5' RACE reads; each CDR3 protein has one entry and no DNA is given. The sample includes 500,000 or so distinct CDR3 sequences. This receptor was obtained from a man between 18 and 35 years old in good health. The sample taken for sequencing was blood T cells: a sorted CD56 or NKG2C T cell subset, CD4+ or CD8+ T cells, or bulk PBMC T cells (not recorded which). The chain has TRBV29-1 and TRBJ2-7. The CDR3 spells CSVEKADGQYF.